What follows are 25 T cell receptor beta chains derived from one specimen sequenced in a study of tissue T cells after allogeneic stem cell transplantation. Clones were sequenced by immunoSEQ multiplex PCR, and TCRdb holds only the in-frame ones, with some missing. The sample has fewer than 2,000 clones; about three quarters are singletons. The sequencing used colon tissue, collected at autopsy. These receptors were obtained from a male patient aged 35-69 years with steroid-refractory graft-versus-host disease after an allogeneic stem cell transplant. Some T cells may originate from the graft donor.

The gene calls are TRBV4-1 and TRBJ1-2; possibly TRBD1 for D (6 bases). The CDR3 contains 15 residues. V was pared by 1 base and J by 2 bases, with 11 bases between. Germline lookup yields CDR1 MGHRA and CDR2 YSYEKL. The CDR3 sequence: CASSQARGENYGYTF. The CDR3 nucleotides read TGCGCCAGCAGCCAAGCGAGGGGGGAGAACTATGGCTACACCTTC.

Worth noting for this clone: Other DNA sequences from this sample encode an identical CDR3 as well. V gene TRBV6-2 or TRBV6-3 combines with J gene TRBJ1-1; D not certain. CDR3 length: 13 amino acids. The V end was cut by 2 bases, the J end by 4 bases, with 8 bases between. Germline V gene lookup returns CDR1 MNHEY and CDR2 SVGEGT. The CDR3 loop is CASSYVAGTEAFF. The CDR3 coding sequence is TGTGCCAGCAGTTACGTCGCGGGCACTGAAGCTTTCTTT.

The genes are TRBV5-1 and TRBJ1-4, with a tentative D call TRBD1 (6 bases). The CDR3 consists of 15 residues. V dropped 9 bases and J dropped 2 bases, with 17 bases sitting between them. Germline V gene sequence: CDR1 SGHRS, CDR2 YFSETQ. The CDR3 here is CATGPGGGTNEKLFF. In nucleotides, the CDR3 is TGCGCCACAGGGCCCGGAGGGGGGACTAATGAAAAACTGTTTTTT.

The sample holds one count of this clone. This chain links TRBV19 with TRBJ2-6; the D gene is possibly TRBD2 (5 bases). Germline CDR1 LNHDA, CDR2 SQIVND (reference sequence). Trimming took off 3 bases at V and 2 bases at J, with 14 bases between the two ends. CDR3 size: 17 residues. The CDR3 reads CASSMAGGWAGANVLTF. CDR3 DNA: TGTGCCAGTAGTATGGCGGGCGGTTGGGCTGGGGCCAACGTCCTGACTTTC.

The genes are TRBV30 and TRBJ2-7; TRBD1 matches 7 bases. CDR1 GTSNPN and CDR2 SVGIG come from the germline V gene (reference sequence). Trimming at V came to 4 bases and at J to 2 bases, leaving 5 bases not matched to a gene. The length of the CDR3 is 13 residues. CDR3 sequence: CAWTPGGPYEQYF. CDR3 nucleotide sequence: TGTGCCTGGACCCCAGGGGGACCCTACGAGCAGTACTTC.

This chain links TRBV3-1 (or the pseudogene TRBV3-2) with TRBJ2-3; possible D gene TRBD1, 6 bases. The CDR3 length is 16 residues. Germline CDR1 and CDR2: LGHDT and YNNKEL (reference sequence). Trimming pared 5 bases from V and 0 bases from J, leaving 15 bases between. In nucleotides, the CDR3 is TGTGCCAGCAGCATGGGGGCCGATGGCAGCACAGATACGCAGTATTTT. This codes for CASSMGADGSTDTQYF.

The chain links TRBV9 to TRBJ2-3, with no clear D. V dropped 0 bases and J dropped 1 base, with 6 bases sitting between them. The CDR3 sequence is 14 residues long. Germline loops: CDR1 SGDLS, CDR2 YYNGEE. CDR3 sequence: CASSVGYGTDTQYF. The CDR3 coding sequence is TGTGCCAGCAGCGTAGGATATGGCACAGATACGCAGTATTTT.

The chain joins TRBV6-6 to TRBJ2-7; no clear D. The CDR3 spans 13 residues. Between the trimmed V and J ends, which lost 8 bases and 2 bases, there was a span of 13 bases. Germline V lookup: CDR1 MNHNY, CDR2 SVGAGI (reference sequence). CDR3 coding DNA: TGTGCCAGCTGTGGAAACGGCCCCTACGAGCAGTACTTC. The encoded protein is CASCGNGPYEQYF.

V is TRBV6-5 and J is TRBJ2-3; D remains ambiguous. Trimming stripped 2 bases from V and 2 bases from J, with 5 bases between. The V gene's germline CDR1 is MNHEY and CDR2 SVGAGI. The CDR3 loop spans 13 amino acids. CDR3 sequence: CASSYIDTDTQYF. For the CDR3, the DNA is TGTGCCAGCAGTTACATCGACACAGATACGCAGTATTTT.

The chain couples TRBV29-1 to TRBJ1-1; possibly TRBD1 for D (6 bases). The germline V gene has CDR1 SQVTM and CDR2 ANQGSEA. The length of the CDR3 is 13 residues. Between the trimmed V and J ends, which lost 7 bases and 6 bases, there was a span of 18 bases. The CDR3 spells CSALSGGQAEAFF. The CDR3 nucleotides read TGCAGCGCACTTAGCGGGGGGCAGGCTGAAGCTTTCTTT.

This clone showed up just once. The CDR3 loop is CASSRKGQGAGSYNSPLHF. The CDR3 DNA reads as TGTGCCAGCAGCAGGAAAGGACAGGGGGCAGGTTCCTATAATTCACCCCTCCACTTT. The chain employs TRBV21-1 and TRBJ1-6; TRBD1, the table's D call, lacks a check against the DNA. TRBV21-1 is a documented pseudogene. CDR3 length equals 19 residues.

V is TRBV12-5 and J is TRBJ2-5; a weak D match, TRBD1 (6 bases). Germline CDR1 reads LGHNT; CDR2 reads FRNRAP. The ends were cut back, 6 bases at V and 2 bases at J, with 13 bases in the middle. The CDR3 extends over 14 amino acids. For the CDR3, the DNA is TGTGCTAGTGGCCCCGGACAGTTACAAGAGACCCAGTACTTC. Its protein product is CASGPGQLQETQYF. Full variable domain (rest looked up from reference TRBV12-5 and TRBJ2-5): DARVTQTPRHKVTEMGQEVTMRCQPILGHNTVFWYRQTMMQGLELLAYFRNRAPLDDSGMPKDRFSAEMPDATLATLKIQPSEPRDSAVYFCASGPGQLQETQYFGPGTRLLVL.

This rearrangement joins TRBV6-5 to TRBJ1-1; D perhaps matches TRBD1 (5 bases). The CDR3 sequence is 11 residues long. V was clipped by 2 bases and J by 9 bases, with 7 bases between them. Germline CDR1 reads MNHEY; CDR2 reads SVGAGI. CDR3 nucleotides: TGTGCCAGCAGTTACGACAGCAAAGCTTTCTTT. Translated: CASSYDSKAFF.

The chain recombines TRBV6-1 with TRBJ2-7, with a tentative D call TRBD1 (6 bases). The V gene's germline CDR1 is MNHNS and CDR2 SASEGT. The CDR3 spans 15 residues. The V gene lost 0 bases and the J gene lost 0 bases, with 9 bases spanning the gap. DNA for the CDR3: TGTGCCAGCAGTGAAGCGCCGGACAGCTCCTACGAGCAGTACTTC. Protein: CASSEAPDSSYEQYF.

The chain has TRBV11-2 and TRBJ1-3; 10 bases match TRBD1. The CDR3 runs to 16 residues. V lost 5 bases, J lost 4 bases, and 8 bases stayed unmatched. The germline gives CDR1 SGHAT, CDR2 FQNNGV. CDR3 coding DNA: TGTGCCAGCAGCGTACGACAGGGGGCGCGGGGAAACACCATATATTTT. Encoded protein: CASSVRQGARGNTIYF.

The chain recombines TRBV19 with TRBJ2-2; D unclear. Between the trimmed V and J ends, which lost 1 base and 0 bases, there was a span of 15 bases. The CDR3 spans 18 residues. The germline V gene has CDR1 LNHDA and CDR2 SQIVND (reference sequence). CDR3 DNA: TGTGCCAGTAGTATAGGGAGATTCGGAAACACGAACACCGGGGAGCTGTTTTTT. Encoded protein: CASSIGRFGNTNTGELFF.

This clone was counted a few times. The CDR3 region has the DNA TGTGCCAGCAATTACCGGGACACCGATGAAGCTTTCTTT. The encoded protein is CASNYRDTDEAFF. The chain employs TRBV11-2 and TRBJ1-1, with D perhaps TRBD1 (6 bases). Germline values: CDR1 SGHAT, CDR2 FQNNGV. The V end lost 7 bases, the J end lost 7 bases, and 16 bases lay between the germline ends. This CDR3 comprises 13 residues. The variable domain in full, completed from reference TRBV11-2 and TRBJ1-1, reads EAGVAQSPRYKIIEKRQSVAFWCNPISGHATLYWYQQILGQGPKLLIQFQNNGVVDDSQLPKDRFSAERLKGVDSTLKIQPAKLEDSAVYLCASNYRDTDEAFFGQGTRLTVV.

The chain carries TRBV7-6 and TRBJ2-6; D gene unclear. CDR3 length: 17 residues. The germline CDR1 and CDR2 sequences are SGHVS and FNYEAQ. V was clipped by 1 base and J by 0 bases, with 10 bases between them. CDR3 loop: CASSLDYFSSGANVLTF. In DNA, the CDR3 is TGTGCCAGCAGCTTAGACTACTTTAGCTCTGGGGCCAACGTCCTGACTTTC.

The genes are TRBV5-8 and TRBJ2-7, with TRBD2 as a possible D gene (7 bases). Germline CDR1 and CDR2: SGHTS and YDEGEE. The CDR3 contains 15 residues. Trimming shortened V by 2 bases and J by 12 bases, and 24 bases separated the two germline ends. CDR3 nucleotides: TGTGCCAGCAGCTTTGGGAGCGGCGGGGGCCCAATCGGGTACTTC. Its protein is CASSFGSGGGPIGYF.

This rearrangement joins TRBV7-7 to TRBJ2-2; perhaps TRBD2 as D (5 bases). CDR1 is SSHAT, CDR2 FNYEAQ, per germline (reference sequence). V lost 5 bases to trimming and J lost 0 bases, with 10 bases between them. There are 15 residues in the CDR3. The chain's CDR3 is CASSPQDSNTGELFF. CDR3 bases: TGTGCCAGCAGCCCCCAGGACTCGAACACCGGGGAGCTGTTTTTT.

This clone has just a few counts. The chain has TRBV4-1 and TRBJ2-5; 11 bases are shared with TRBD2. Trimming removed 3 bases from V and 0 bases from J; junction bases left unmatched: 9. Per germline, CDR1 MGHRA and CDR2 YSYEKL. This CDR3 is built from 18 residues. CDR3 residues: CASSQGGTSGEYQETQYF. Written as DNA, the CDR3 is TGCGCCAGCAGCCAGGGTGGGACTAGCGGCGAGTACCAAGAGACCCAGTACTTC.

This clone came up once. A read error may produce the germline difference seen at one junction end. The chain joins TRBV6-2 or TRBV6-3 to TRBJ2-7; D may correspond to TRBD1 or TRBD2 (5 bases each). This CDR3 is 14 amino acids long. Germline loops: CDR1 MNHEY, CDR2 SVGEGT. The DNA for the CDR3 is TGTGCCGGCAGTTTGTTGTGGGGACCCTACGAGCAGTACTTC. It specifies CAGSLLWGPYEQYF.

This clone ranks as large. The same CDR3 also results from other DNA sequences found in this sample. CDR3 in amino acids: CASSPTGSGNTIYF. The CDR3 DNA reads TGTGCCAGCAGCCCGACAGGGAGCGGAAACACCATATATTTT. This sequence joins TRBV5-6 and TRBJ1-3, with 7 nucleotides matching TRBD1. The CDR3 extends over 14 amino acids. Trimming cost V 4 bases and J 4 bases; bases outside gene matches: 5. Germline CDR1 and CDR2: SGHDT and YYEEEE.

The chain is built from TRBV7-2 and TRBJ1-1; D is undetermined. Germline values: CDR1 SGHTA, CDR2 FQGNSA. The CDR3 runs 15 residues. V shed 1 base and J shed 0 bases, with 9 bases lying between them. CDR3 loop: CASSLEPGVNTEAFF. Written as DNA, the CDR3 is TGTGCCAGCAGCTTAGAACCGGGTGTGAACACTGAAGCTTTCTTT. Variable domain in full (rest from reference TRBV7-2 and TRBJ1-1): GAGVSQSPSNKVTEKGKDVELRCDPISGHTALYWYRQSLGQGLEFLIYFQGNSAPDKSGLPSDRFSAERTGGSVSTLTIQRTQQEDSAVYLCASSLEPGVNTEAFFGQGTRLTVV.

The rearrangement joins TRBV11-2 to TRBJ2-7; TRBD1 matches at 10 bases. The CDR3 loop spans 15 amino acids. The germline V gene encodes CDR1 SGHAT and CDR2 FQNNGV. Losses at the gene ends were 5 bases for V and 5 bases for J; bases not matched to a gene: 9. The CDR3 spells CASSVRQGARNEQYF. Here the CDR3 DNA reads TGTGCCAGCAGCGTGAGACAGGGGGCGCGAAACGAGCAGTACTTC. The full variable domain, completed using reference TRBV11-2 and TRBJ2-7, is EAGVAQSPRYKIIEKRQSVAFWCNPISGHATLYWYQQILGQGPKLLIQFQNNGVVDDSQLPKDRFSAERLKGVDSTLKIQPAKLEDSAVYLCASSVRQGARNEQYFGPGTRLTVT.